One and the same sample provided the 12 T cell receptor beta chains below, sequenced in a study of a mutant IDH1 vaccine in newly diagnosed glioma. Sequencing used immunoSEQ multiplex PCR; TCRdb keeps in-frame clones, though not all of them. The sample lists about 50,000 clones; more than 80% were seen once. Regarding time point: baseline, week 1 (first vaccination visit). The treatment was: pre-vaccination baseline after standard-of-care therapy. This sample comprised PBMCs, obtained from a glioma patient treated with radiotherapy, temozolomide or both. These receptor sequences come from a man between 40 and 49 years old with glioma.

This clone was recorded a few times. V usage is TRBV2 and J usage is TRBJ1-2; no firm D call. The CDR3 runs to 14 residues. Trimming took 3 bases from V and 5 from J, leaving 13 bases between them. CDR1 and CDR2 (germline): SNHLY, FYNNEI. The CDR3 DNA sequence: TGTGCCAGCAGTGATAGGCCGGGCCGGTATGGCTACACCTTC. Translating it yields CASSDRPGRYGYTF.

The rearrangement links TRBV6-5 to TRBJ2-5; 9 nucleotides line up with TRBD1. The germline V gene encodes CDR1 MNHEY and CDR2 SVGAGI. The CDR3 length is 14 residues. V was clipped by 4 bases and J by 4 bases; unmatched bases: 4. In DNA form, the CDR3 reads TGTGCCAGCAGTTGGGACAGGGATGGAGAGACCCAGTACTTC. Amino acid sequence: CASSWDRDGETQYF.

V and J are TRBV6-4 and TRBJ2-2, with D possibly being TRBD2 (6 bases). The V end was cut by 2 bases, the J end by 5 bases, with 6 bases between. CDR1 MRHNA and CDR2 SNTAGT come from the germline V gene. CDR3 length equals 13 residues. CDR3 sequence reads: CASSDGGTGELFF. The CDR3, as DNA: TGTGCCAGCAGTGACGGGGGGACCGGGGAGCTGTTTTTT.

The chain links TRBV7-6 to TRBJ1-5; D is perhaps TRBD1 (6 bases). Germline values: CDR1 SGHVS, CDR2 FNYEAQ. With 4 bases removed from V and 9 bases from J, the gap between germline ends came to 13 bases. The length of the CDR3 is 13 residues. This chain's CDR3 is CASSSRGGRPQHF. The CDR3 bases are TGTGCCAGCAGCTCCCGTGGGGGGCGGCCCCAGCATTTT.

This clone has more than one count but fewer than ten. This CDR3 reads CASSVGGQPANYGYTF. Here the CDR3 DNA reads TGTGCCAGCAGCGTAGGTGGGCAGCCAGCTAACTATGGCTACACCTTC. The gene calls are TRBV9 and TRBJ1-2; no firm D call. V was shortened by 0 bases and J by 0 bases, with 12 bases between the two germline ends. The germline V gene has CDR1 SGDLS and CDR2 YYNGEE. CDR3 length equals 16 residues.

The J gene is TRBJ1-5, the V gene TRBV6-5; D unresolved. Germline V gene lookup returns CDR1 MNHEY and CDR2 SVGAGI. The CDR3 sequence is 13 residues long. Trimming removed 6 bases from V and 0 bases from J, with 6 bases in between. This CDR3 reads CASRRNSNQPQHF. CDR3 coding DNA: TGTGCCAGCAGGAGGAATAGCAATCAGCCCCAGCATTTT.

The chain combines TRBV4-3 with TRBJ2-2; 8 nucleotides agree with TRBD1. The germline V gene has CDR1 LGHNA and CDR2 YSLEER. V lost 2 bases to trimming and J lost 4 bases; unmatched junction nucleotides: 9. This CDR3 has 17 amino acids. CDR3 DNA: TGCGCCAGCAGCCAATTACCAGGACAGGGTTCCACCGGGGAGCTGTTTTTT. This sequence encodes CASSQLPGQGSTGELFF.

This clone showed up just a few times. The rearrangement uses TRBV6-6 and TRBJ1-1; the D gene is possibly TRBD1 (6 bases). The V and J ends lost 7 bases and 3 bases respectively, with 18 bases between them. This CDR3 comprises 15 residues. Germline V gene lookup returns CDR1 MNHNY and CDR2 SVGAGI (reference sequence). The CDR3 sequence: CASTDTHRVYTEAFF. As DNA, the CDR3 is TGTGCCAGCACCGATACACACAGGGTCTACACTGAAGCTTTCTTT.

The chain combines TRBV19 with TRBJ2-7; 12 bases align to TRBD2. The germline V gene encodes CDR1 LNHDA and CDR2 SQIVND (reference sequence). V lost 5 bases, J lost 3 bases, and 8 bases stayed unmatched. The CDR3 length is 16 residues. As DNA, the CDR3 is TGTGCCAGTAGTTCAGGTCGACTAGCGGGAGACTACGAGCAGTACTTC. Its protein is CASSSGRLAGDYEQYF.

This clone has a single count. V is TRBV7-7 and J is TRBJ2-7, with 9 nucleotides matching TRBD1. V lost 3 bases and J lost 4; bases outside the gene matches: 4. This CDR3 has 14 residues. CDR1 is SSHAT and CDR2 is FNYEAQ in the germline V gene (reference sequence). CDR3 in DNA: TGTGCCAGCAGCTTCGGGACAGGGCTGTACGAGCAGTACTTC. Its protein is CASSFGTGLYEQYF.

J is TRBJ2-2 and V is TRBV14; the D is unclear. The length of the CDR3 is 15 residues. V was clipped by 0 bases and J by 6 bases, with 11 bases between them. Germline CDR1 reads SGHDN; CDR2 reads FVKESK. CDR3 amino acids: CASSQDRGFSGELFF. CDR3 nucleotides: TGTGCCAGCAGCCAAGATCGAGGTTTCTCCGGGGAGCTGTTTTTT. The variable domain in full, completed from reference TRBV14 and TRBJ2-2, reads EAGVTQFPSHSVIEKGQTVTLRCDPISGHDNLYWYRRVMGKEIKFLLHFVKESKQDESGMPNNRFLAERTGGTYSTLKVQPAELEDSGVYFCASSQDRGFSGELFFGEGSRLTVL.

The table lists this clone with a few counts. The chain couples TRBV2 to TRBJ1-2; unclear D gene. The ends were cut back, 5 bases at V and 7 bases at J, with 11 bases in the middle. Germline V gives CDR1 SNHLY, CDR2 FYNNEI. The CDR3 sequence is 12 residues long. The CDR3 loop is CASSYSPSGYTF. CDR3 bases: TGTGCCAGCAGTTACAGCCCCAGTGGCTACACCTTC.